Here is one T cell receptor (beta chain) with its context. Its antigen is not identified. The sample originates from a study of T cell responses to AZD1222 COVID-19 vaccine. Study-wide results and caveats: Within unmutated variant regions lay the reported targets of nearly half of spike-specific TCRs. Donor demographics were predominantly white British with a female majority; clonal diversity may be underestimated.

Profiling relied on immunoSEQ multiplex PCR, and the TCRdb table lists in-frame clones only, not all of them. The sample gives some 92,000 clones, around 87% of which show up once; 2.5% to 3% is in the top ten. This CDR3 is 15 amino acids long. Germline CDR1 and CDR2: ENHRY and SYGVKD. V gave up 4 bases and J gave up 3 bases, with 15 bases separating them. The sequence derives from an adult in good health. V gene TRBV10-3 combines with J gene TRBJ2-5; tentatively, D is TRBD1 or TRBD2 (6 bases each). Specimen: peripheral blood, collected on day 0 of AZD1222 vaccination. CDR3 nucleotide sequence: TGTGCCATCAGTGCCGCACAGGGACTTGAAGAGACCCAGTACTTC. This codes for CAISAAQGLEETQYF.